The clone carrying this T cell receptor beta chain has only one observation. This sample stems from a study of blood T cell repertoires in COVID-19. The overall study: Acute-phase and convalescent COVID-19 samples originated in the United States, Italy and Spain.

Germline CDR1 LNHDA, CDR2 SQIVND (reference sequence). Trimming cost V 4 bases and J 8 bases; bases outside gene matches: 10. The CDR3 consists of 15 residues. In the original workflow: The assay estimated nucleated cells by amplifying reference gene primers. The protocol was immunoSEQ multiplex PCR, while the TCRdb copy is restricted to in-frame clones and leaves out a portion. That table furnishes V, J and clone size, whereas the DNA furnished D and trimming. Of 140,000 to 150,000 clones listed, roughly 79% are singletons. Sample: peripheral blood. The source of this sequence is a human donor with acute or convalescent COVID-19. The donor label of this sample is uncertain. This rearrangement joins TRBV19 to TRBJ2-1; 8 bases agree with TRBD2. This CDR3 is CASSSSGALRDEQFF. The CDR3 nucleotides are TGTGCCAGTAGTAGTAGCGGGGCCCTGAGGGATGAGCAGTTCTTC.